This T cell receptor (beta chain) was recorded in a study of T cell repertoires in cytomegalovirus infection. About the research overall: In public TCR beta signatures, there were indications of both CMV infection and matching HLA type.

Trimming pared 4 bases from V and 7 bases from J, leaving 8 bases between. The CDR3 is made up of 12 amino acids. Looked up from germline, CDR1 is SGHTA and CDR2 is FQGTGA. General observations from the study: CMV-specific TCR beta clonotypes restricted by HLA-C dominated the ex vivo response. Individuals carrying CMV plus the relevant HLA were identified by cumulative frequency of public TCR beta families.

On this clonotype: Its antigen is as yet unknown.

TCRdb called the reads again in MiXCR, with one record for every CDR3 protein. Of 150,000 to 200,000 distinct CDR3 sequences in the sample, roughly a sixth are singletons; the top ten hold around 20%. The TCR sequence derives from a human donor in good health (CMV status not recorded). Some clones in this sample may be carry-over from other donors' samples. Sequencing used CD8+ T cells from PBMCs. This chain connects TRBV7-3 to TRBJ2-1; possible D gene TRBD2, 5 bases. The CDR3 DNA sequence: TGTGCCAGCAGCTCTCCGGGGAATGAGCAGTTCTTC. It translates to CASSSPGNEQFF.